This TCR beta chain came from a study of cytomegalovirus exposure and HLA in healthy donors. Researchers ran the PCR with 60 Vbeta and 13 Jbeta primers. Method: immunoSEQ multiplex PCR; TCRdb's copy keeps in-frame clones and lacks some. This table has a few hundred thousand clones, 77% appearing once. Overall study results and limits: Rare TCR sequences dominated, though some public TCRs recurred in many donors. Donors were assumed by presence/absence analyses to have roughly uniform sequencing depth. In a later analysis, TCR association rates varied by HLA locus: DRB1 most, HLA-C fewest.

Healthy bone marrow donors made up the donor group. On this clone itself: Its antigen is undetermined.

Between the trimmed V and J ends, which lost 1 base and 1 base, there was a span of 4 bases. The CDR3 runs 13 residues. Germline CDR1 MGHRA, CDR2 YSYEKL. The chain uses TRBV4-1 and TRBJ2-5; D uncertain. This TCR came from an older woman in good health and CMV-seropositive. Input material: PBMCs. CDR3 region: CASSQAIQETQYF. The DNA of the CDR3 is TGCGCCAGCAGCCAAGCTATCCAAGAGACCCAGTACTTC.